A selection of T cell receptor beta chains follows, all from one sample in a study of technical replicates of blood from a few donors. This table comes from immunoSEQ multiplex PCR, and its TCRdb copy is limited to in-frame clones, with some not included. The sample holds some 80,000 clones, roughly 94% seen once. Sequencing was carried out using T cells isolated from PBMCs. The receptors shown here come from a human donor in good health. Each CDR3 is given with its conserved first and last residue. D genes are given only for firm matches. Not all rows give a size; the values are once, few, many and, for expanded clones, a class.

abundance: -
j_gene: TRBJ2-2
v_gene: TRBV7-7
d_gene: TRBD1
CDR3aa: CASSLERQGGELFF
CDR3nt: TGTGCTAGCAGCTTAGAGCGACAGGGCGGGGAGCTGTTTTTT

abundance: -
j_gene: TRBJ2-6
v_gene: TRBV5-1
d_gene: -
CDR3aa: CASSFNSGANVLTF
CDR3nt: TGCGCCAGCAGCTTCAACTCTGGGGCCAACGTCCTGACTTTC

abundance: -
j_gene: TRBJ2-5
v_gene: TRBV4-2
d_gene: TRBD2
CDR3aa: CASSQEWTSGSFETQYF
CDR3nt: TGTGCCAGCAGCCAAGAGTGGACTAGCGGGAGTTTCGAGACCCAGTACTTC

abundance: -
j_gene: TRBJ2-7
v_gene: TRBV5-6
d_gene: -
CDR3aa: CASTKDSLYEQYF
CDR3nt: TGTGCCAGCACCAAGGACAGTTTGTACGAGCAGTACTTC

abundance: -
j_gene: TRBJ2-3
v_gene: TRBV6-4
d_gene: TRBD2
CDR3aa: CASKLQHGGDTQYF
CDR3nt: TGTGCCAGCAAGCTACAGCACGGGGGGGATACGCAGTATTTT

abundance: -
j_gene: TRBJ2-5
v_gene: TRBV7-9
d_gene: -
CDR3aa: CASSLDLRTVLETQYF
CDR3nt: TGTGCCAGCAGCTTAGATCTCCGGACAGTCCTAGAGACCCAGTACTTC

abundance: -
j_gene: TRBJ2-7
v_gene: TRBV7-2
d_gene: TRBD2
CDR3aa: CASSLGMREINEQYF
CDR3nt: TGTGCCAGCAGCTTAGGTATGCGGGAGATAAACGAGCAGTACTTC

abundance: -
j_gene: TRBJ1-5
v_gene: TRBV2
d_gene: -
CDR3aa: CASSVRTGNQPQHF
CDR3nt: TGTGCCAGCAGTGTAAGGACGGGGAATCAGCCCCAGCATTTT

abundance: -
j_gene: TRBJ1-5
v_gene: TRBV28
d_gene: TRBD1
CDR3aa: CASSPTTGGLFYQPQHF
CDR3nt: TGTGCCAGCAGTCCAACGACAGGGGGCCTTTTTTATCAGCCCCAGCATTTT

abundance: -
j_gene: TRBJ2-2
v_gene: TRBV10-3
d_gene: TRBD1
CDR3aa: CAIDRANTGELFF
CDR3nt: TGTGCCATAGACAGGGCAAACACCGGGGAGCTGTTTTTT

abundance: -
j_gene: TRBJ1-2
v_gene: TRBV28
d_gene: TRBD1
CDR3aa: CASRGQGEGYTF
CDR3nt: TGTGCCAGCAGAGGACAGGGGGAAGGCTACACCTTC

abundance: -
j_gene: TRBJ2-7
v_gene: TRBV19
d_gene: TRBD2
CDR3aa: CASSPGTSGSRSAEQYF
CDR3nt: TGTGCCAGTAGTCCAGGGACTAGCGGGAGTAGATCGGCCGAGCAGTACTTC

abundance: -
j_gene: TRBJ1-2
v_gene: TRBV29-1
d_gene: -
CDR3aa: CSVDVPEDGYTF
CDR3nt: TGCAGCGTTGACGTACCAGAGGATGGCTACACCTTC

abundance: -
j_gene: TRBJ1-5
v_gene: TRBV7-8
d_gene: TRBD1
CDR3aa: CASSLEAGQGHQPQHF
CDR3nt: TGTGCCAGCAGCTTAGAAGCGGGACAGGGGCATCAGCCCCAGCATTTT

abundance: -
j_gene: TRBJ2-7
v_gene: TRBV4-3
d_gene: -
CDR3aa: CASSQDSLGVISYEQYF
CDR3nt: TGCGCCAGCAGCCAAGATTCCTTAGGGGTAATATCCTACGAGCAGTACTTC

abundance: -
j_gene: TRBJ2-2
v_gene: TRBV6-5
d_gene: TRBD2
CDR3aa: CASSWGAGVEAGELFF
CDR3nt: TGTGCCAGCAGTTGGGGAGCGGGAGTAGAAGCCGGGGAGCTGTTTTTT

abundance: -
j_gene: TRBJ2-7
v_gene: TRBV4-1
d_gene: TRBD2
CDR3aa: CASSQSSGRYEQYF
CDR3nt: TGCGCCAGCAGCCAAAGTAGCGGGCGCTACGAGCAGTACTTC

abundance: -
j_gene: TRBJ1-2
v_gene: TRBV7-9
d_gene: -
CDR3aa: CASSPPADPGDGYTF
CDR3nt: TGTGCCAGCAGCCCGCCCGCGGATCCAGGGGATGGCTACACCTTC

abundance: few
j_gene: TRBJ2-2
v_gene: TRBV27
d_gene: TRBD1
CDR3aa: CASSGRGHRGGELFF
CDR3nt: TGTGCCAGCAGTGGCAGGGGGCATAGGGGCGGGGAGCTGTTTTTT

abundance: -
j_gene: TRBJ1-2
v_gene: TRBV20-1
d_gene: -
CDR3aa: CSASTESGYTF
CDR3nt: TGCAGTGCTTCGACGGAGTCCGGCTACACCTTC

abundance: -
j_gene: TRBJ2-2
v_gene: TRBV7-3
d_gene: TRBD2
CDR3aa: CASRRPKGTSGKTGELFF
CDR3nt: TGTGCCAGCAGACGTCCAAAGGGGACTAGCGGAAAAACAGGGGAGCTGTTTTTT

abundance: -
j_gene: TRBJ1-4
v_gene: TRBV27
d_gene: -
CDR3aa: CASSSWETTNEKLFF
CDR3nt: TGTGCCAGCAGTTCTTGGGAGACAACTAATGAAAAACTGTTTTTT

abundance: -
j_gene: TRBJ2-3
v_gene: TRBV11-3
d_gene: TRBD2
CDR3aa: CASSSRLAGVEDTQYF
CDR3nt: TGTGCCAGCAGCTCACGACTAGCGGGAGTTGAGGATACGCAGTATTTT

abundance: -
j_gene: TRBJ2-7
v_gene: TRBV19
d_gene: TRBD2
CDR3aa: CASSDAREGYEQYF
CDR3nt: TGTGCCAGTAGCGACGCTAGGGAGGGCTACGAGCAGTACTTC

abundance: -
j_gene: TRBJ1-1
v_gene: TRBV5-8
d_gene: -
CDR3aa: CASSLDPGTEAFF
CDR3nt: TGTGCCAGCAGCTTGGACCCGGGGACTGAAGCTTTCTTT

abundance: -
j_gene: TRBJ2-7
v_gene: TRBV9
d_gene: TRBD2
CDR3aa: CASSQIGLAGVGEQYF
CDR3nt: TGTGCCAGCAGCCAAATAGGACTAGCGGGAGTTGGTGAGCAGTACTTC

abundance: few
j_gene: TRBJ2-7
v_gene: TRBV6-6
d_gene: TRBD2
CDR3aa: CASRYGGLAGGYEQYF
CDR3nt: TGTGCCAGCAGATACGGGGGACTAGCGGGAGGGTACGAGCAGTACTTC

abundance: once
j_gene: TRBJ2-3
v_gene: TRBV29-1
d_gene: -
CDR3aa: CSAGGSGSSGSTDTQYF
CDR3nt: TGCAGCGCAGGAGGGAGCGGATCGAGCGGGTCCACAGATACGCAGTATTTT

abundance: -
j_gene: TRBJ1-2
v_gene: TRBV29-1
d_gene: TRBD1
CDR3aa: CSVEGQGPPPGYTF
CDR3nt: TGCAGCGTTGAAGGACAGGGGCCCCCCCCTGGCTACACCTTC

abundance: -
j_gene: TRBJ1-4
v_gene: TRBV11-2
d_gene: -
CDR3aa: CASRYPGANEKLFF
CDR3nt: TGTGCCAGCAGATATCCGGGAGCCAATGAAAAACTGTTTTTT

abundance: few
j_gene: TRBJ2-7
v_gene: TRBV4-1
d_gene: -
CDR3aa: CASSQASSLVLYEQYF
CDR3nt: TGCGCCAGCAGCCAAGCTTCCTCACTAGTTTTATACGAGCAGTACTTC

abundance: -
j_gene: TRBJ1-4
v_gene: TRBV27
d_gene: -
CDR3aa: CASSFREEEKLFF
CDR3nt: TGTGCCAGCAGTTTTAGGGAGGAGGAAAAACTGTTTTTT

abundance: -
j_gene: TRBJ2-7
v_gene: TRBV5-1
d_gene: TRBD2
CDR3aa: CASSSQPTSAYEQYF
CDR3nt: TGCGCCAGCAGCTCACAACCGACTAGCGCCTACGAGCAGTACTTC

abundance: -
j_gene: TRBJ1-2
v_gene: TRBV7-2
d_gene: TRBD1
CDR3aa: CASSLARTGGSGYTF
CDR3nt: TGTGCCAGCAGCTTAGCTAGAACAGGGGGCTCTGGCTACACCTTC

abundance: -
j_gene: TRBJ1-2
v_gene: TRBV6-5
d_gene: TRBD1
CDR3aa: CASSYSTGLYYGYTF
CDR3nt: TGTGCCAGCAGTTACTCGACAGGGTTGTACTATGGCTACACCTTC

abundance: once
j_gene: TRBJ2-2
v_gene: TRBV29-1
d_gene: TRBD2
CDR3aa: CSGAIVGAASGRVSTGELFF
CDR3nt: TGCAGCGGTGCAATTGTAGGGGCGGCTAGCGGGAGAGTTAGCACCGGGGAGCTGTTTTTT

abundance: -
j_gene: TRBJ1-2
v_gene: TRBV5-5
d_gene: TRBD1
CDR3aa: CASSLTPGQEIYGYTF
CDR3nt: TGTGCCAGCAGCCTAACACCGGGACAGGAGATTTATGGCTACACCTTC

abundance: -
j_gene: TRBJ1-5
v_gene: TRBV7-4
d_gene: TRBD1
CDR3aa: CASSLRGQSNQPQHF
CDR3nt: TGTGCCAGCAGCTTAAGGGGGCAAAGCAATCAGCCCCAGCATTTT

abundance: -
j_gene: TRBJ2-3
v_gene: TRBV9
d_gene: -
CDR3aa: CASSLRTGTDTQYF
CDR3nt: TGTGCCAGCAGCCTACGGACAGGCACAGATACGCAGTATTTT

abundance: -
j_gene: TRBJ2-3
v_gene: TRBV10-2
d_gene: TRBD2
CDR3aa: CASTFPGLAGIADTQYF
CDR3nt: TGCGCCAGCACCTTCCCTGGATTAGCGGGTATTGCAGATACGCAGTATTTT

abundance: -
j_gene: TRBJ1-4
v_gene: TRBV27
d_gene: TRBD1
CDR3aa: CASSLSGTGDNEKLFF
CDR3nt: TGTGCCAGCAGTTTATCCGGGACAGGGGATAATGAAAAACTGTTTTTT

abundance: -
j_gene: TRBJ2-7
v_gene: TRBV27
d_gene: TRBD2
CDR3aa: CASSWGLAGYEQYF
CDR3nt: TGTGCCAGCAGTTGGGGACTAGCCGGCTACGAGCAGTACTTC

abundance: -
j_gene: TRBJ2-2
v_gene: TRBV7-9
d_gene: -
CDR3aa: CASSFLSGLNTGELFF
CDR3nt: TGTGCCAGCAGCTTTTTATCTGGGCTCAACACCGGGGAGCTGTTTTTT

abundance: -
j_gene: TRBJ2-2
v_gene: TRBV5-4
d_gene: TRBD2
CDR3aa: CASSLGLAGGRGGELFF
CDR3nt: TGTGCCAGCAGCTTGGGACTAGCGGGAGGACGTGGCGGGGAGCTGTTTTTT

abundance: -
j_gene: TRBJ2-7
v_gene: TRBV27
d_gene: TRBD2
CDR3aa: CASSHTTAGDREQYF
CDR3nt: TGTGCCAGCAGTCATACCACAGCGGGAGATCGGGAGCAGTACTTC

abundance: -
j_gene: TRBJ2-3
v_gene: TRBV6-6
d_gene: -
CDR3aa: CASSYSSDTQYF
CDR3nt: TGTGCCAGCAGTTACTCGTCTGATACGCAGTATTTT

abundance: once
j_gene: TRBJ2-7
v_gene: TRBV5-4
d_gene: TRBD2
CDR3aa: CASSSLGWGTSGSYEQYF
CDR3nt: TGTGCCAGCAGCTCCTTGGGGTGGGGGACTAGCGGGTCCTACGAGCAGTACTTC

abundance: -
j_gene: TRBJ2-1
v_gene: TRBV6-5
d_gene: TRBD2
CDR3aa: CASRRTSGSYHEQFF
CDR3nt: TGTGCCAGCAGGCGTACTAGCGGGAGTTATCATGAGCAGTTCTTC

abundance: -
j_gene: TRBJ2-7
v_gene: TRBV5-6
d_gene: -
CDR3aa: CASSLTHYEQYF
CDR3nt: TGTGCCAGCAGCTTGACTCACTACGAGCAGTACTTC